This TCR beta chain was recorded in a study of spatial heterogeneity in lung cancer. Findings and caveats of the study: Mutation tallies in tumors tracked expanded intratumoral alpha and beta TCR counts.

V lost 0 bases to trimming and J lost 4 bases; unmatched junction nucleotides: 6. CDR1 and CDR2 (germline): DFQATT, SNEGSKA (reference sequence). The CDR3 is 15 residues long. Time point described: sample taken at primary tumor resection. In this sample, this clonotype turned up many times. The antigen is unknown. A single record per CDR3 protein comes from TCRdb applying MiXCR to the 5' RACE reads. The repertoire has just under 9,500 distinct CDR3 sequences, about 8.8% of them found once; the top ten carry over 20%. The chain is built from TRBV20-1 and TRBJ2-3, with 8 bases lining up with TRBD2. Source: lung tumor tissue, taken at surgery. This receptor was obtained from a male donor with early-stage non-small cell lung cancer. The CDR3 DNA follows: TGCAGTGCTAGAGATAAGGCGCGGGGGGCAGATACGCAGTATTTT. It specifies CSARDKARGADTQYF.